One sample yielded the 16 T cell receptor beta chains listed below, sequenced in a study of blood T cell repertoires in COVID-19. Produced via immunoSEQ multiplex PCR; TCRdb's table is partial and in-frame only. The sample carries more than 200,000 clones, roughly 86% recorded once. Material: peripheral blood. Every receptor here comes from a woman aged 60 to 75 with COVID-19, enrolled during active disease.

This sequence joins TRBV6-4 and TRBJ1-4, with TRBD1 as a possible D gene (6 bases). Trimming cost V 3 bases and J 2 bases, with 10 bases left between them. Germline V lookup: CDR1 MRHNA, CDR2 SNTAGT. The CDR3 is 15 amino acids. CDR3 sequence reads: CASSEWGGTNEKLFF. CDR3 DNA: TGTGCCAGCAGTGAATGGGGGGGCACTAATGAAAAACTGTTTTTT.

The chain is built from TRBV9 and TRBJ2-7; D unclear. CDR3 length equals 14 residues. Germline CDR1 is SGDLS and CDR2 is YYNGEE. Trimming removed 0 bases from V and 5 bases from J, with 12 bases in between. The CDR3, as DNA: TGTGCCAGCAGCGTAGGTTCGGGTTGGGACGAGCAGTACTTC. Protein: CASSVGSGWDEQYF.

As to this clone: Germline is not matched at one junction end, which may reflect a read error. The rearrangement uses TRBV9 and TRBJ1-4; tentative D call: TRBD1 (5 bases). The V gene's germline CDR1 is SGDLS and CDR2 YYNGEE. CDR3 length: 11 residues. The CDR3 is CASGAKEKLFF. CDR3 coding DNA: TGTGCCAGCGGGGCTAAGGAAAAACTGTTTTTT. Together with reference TRBV9 and TRBJ1-4, the CDR3 gives the full variable domain: DSGVTQTPKHLITATGQRVTLRCSPRSGDLSVYWYQQSLDQGLQFLIQYYNGEERAKGNILERFSAQQFPDLHSELNLSSLELGDSALYFCASGAKEKLFFGSGTQLSVL.

The rearrangement links TRBV18 to TRBJ1-5, with D unresolved. The germline CDR1 and CDR2 sequences are KGHSH and LQKENI. V lost 1 base, J lost 1 base, and 11 bases lay in between. The CDR3 length is 16 residues. The CDR3 DNA is TGTGCCAGCTCACCACAGGGTGGAGGGAGCAATCAGCCCCAGCATTTT. It yields the protein CASSPQGGGSNQPQHF.

The chain employs TRBV18 and TRBJ2-3; D might be TRBD1 (5 bases). CDR1 is KGHSH and CDR2 is LQKENI in the germline V gene. The CDR3 sequence is 16 residues long. V was cut by 5 bases and J by 1 base, with 16 bases left in between. DNA for the CDR3: TGTGCCAGCTCAGCCCAGGGCACCCAGGGCACAGATACGCAGTATTTT. This gives the protein CASSAQGTQGTDTQYF.

This chain joins TRBV2 and TRBJ1-5; possible D gene TRBD1, 5 bases. Germline CDR1 is SNHLY and CDR2 is FYNNEI. The CDR3 loop spans 16 amino acids. The V end was cut by 7 bases, the J end by 0 bases, with 16 bases between. The CDR3 is CASKGNRRYSNQPQHF. CDR3 DNA sequence: TGTGCCAGCAAGGGCAACAGGAGATATAGCAATCAGCCCCAGCATTTT. Full variable domain (missing parts from reference TRBV2 and TRBJ1-5): EPEVTQTPSHQVTQMGQEVILRCVPISNHLYFYWYRQILGQKVEFLVSFYNNEISEKSEIFDDQFSVERPDGSNFTLKIRSTKLEDSAMYFCASKGNRRYSNQPQHFGDGTRLSIL.

The chain links TRBV5-1 to TRBJ1-6, with 7 bases matching TRBD1. Germline V gene lookup returns CDR1 SGHRS and CDR2 YFSETQ. There are 15 residues in the CDR3. V gave up 3 bases and J gave up 9 bases; unmatched junction bases: 9. This chain's CDR3 is CASSSGGGKSSPLHF. The CDR3 coding sequence is TGCGCCAGCAGCTCGGGAGGGGGCAAGTCTTCACCCCTCCACTTT.

The chain links TRBV7-9 to TRBJ1-4, with a tentative D call TRBD1 (6 bases). Trimming cost V 5 bases and J 9 bases, with 16 bases left between them. The CDR3 loop spans 14 amino acids. Germline values: CDR1 SEHNR, CDR2 FQNEAQ (reference sequence). The CDR3 loop reads CASSLDSQMKKLFF. CDR3 DNA sequence: TGTGCCAGCAGCCTGGACAGCCAAATGAAAAAACTGTTTTTT.

For the CDR3, the DNA is TGTGCCAGCAGCATCCGGACAGGGAGGGTGGTCTACGAGCAGTACTTC. It codes for CASSIRTGRVVYEQYF. This chain joins TRBV13 and TRBJ2-7, with TRBD1 as a possible D gene (8 bases). The CDR3 covers 16 residues. CDR1 PRHDT and CDR2 FYEKMQ come from the germline V gene (reference sequence). V gave up 5 bases and J gave up 3 bases, with 20 bases separating them.

V and J are TRBV19 and TRBJ1-5; TRBD1 aligns across 8 bases. J gave up 0 bases and V 6 bases, and 7 bases lay outside the gene matches. The CDR3 consists of 16 residues. Germline-derived CDR1 and CDR2 are LNHDA and SQIVND (reference sequence). CDR3 sequence: CASRWAGGISNQPQHF. The CDR3 nucleotides read TGTGCCAGTAGGTGGGCAGGGGGCATTAGCAATCAGCCCCAGCATTTT.

The rearrangement links TRBV7-2 to TRBJ2-3; 8 bases are shared with TRBD1. The CDR3 is made up of 13 amino acids. J gave up 4 bases and V 5 bases, and 2 bases lay outside the gene matches. CDR1 and CDR2 (germline): SGHTA, FQGNSA. As DNA, the CDR3 is TGTGCCAGCAGCGGACAGGGTGCAGATACGCAGTATTTT. Translating gives CASSGQGADTQYF. Variable domain in full (rest from reference TRBV7-2 and TRBJ2-3): GAGVSQSPSNKVTEKGKDVELRCDPISGHTALYWYRQSLGQGLEFLIYFQGNSAPDKSGLPSDRFSAERTGGSVSTLTIQRTQQEDSAVYLCASSGQGADTQYFGPGTRLTVL.

This clone came up once. The V gene is TRBV24-1, the J gene TRBJ2-3; D is uncertain. The CDR3 sequence is 14 residues long. Per the germline V gene, CDR1 is KGHDR and CDR2 is SFDVKD. V lost 5 bases and J 1 base, leaving 9 bases between the germline ends. CDR3 amino acids: CATSGAGGTDTQYF. CDR3 bases: TGTGCCACCAGTGGGGCAGGTGGCACAGATACGCAGTATTTT.

This clone was seen a single time. This chain joins TRBV11-2 and TRBJ2-1; D may be TRBD1 (5 bases). Germline CDR1 and CDR2: SGHAT and FQNNGV. CDR3 length equals 16 residues. V lost 5 bases, J lost 7 bases, and 21 bases lay in between. DNA of the CDR3: TGTGCCAGCAGCCCGCCGTGGCAGGGTCGGAATAATGAGCAGTTCTTC. Translated, it gives CASSPPWQGRNNEQFF.

The rearrangement links TRBV4-3 to TRBJ2-5; D possibly corresponds to TRBD2 (5 bases). Germline V lookup: CDR1 LGHNA, CDR2 YSLEER. V was cut by 1 base and J by 9 bases, with 18 bases left in between. This CDR3 has 15 amino acids. The CDR3 bases are TGCGCCAGCAGCCAAGCCCCAATCGCCACCGGGGCCCAGTACTTC. It codes for CASSQAPIATGAQYF.

CDR3 coding DNA: TGTGCCACCAGCGTGGACAGGGACTATGGCTACACCTTC. Translated: CATSVDRDYGYTF. The genes are TRBV15 and TRBJ1-2, with 8 bases identical to TRBD1. CDR3 size: 13 residues. After removal of 5 bases from V and 3 bases from J, the junction contained 2 bases not matched to a gene. Germline values: CDR1 LNHNV, CDR2 YYDKDF (reference sequence).

J is TRBJ2-7 and V is TRBV30, with a possible D match to TRBD2 (5 bases). The germline CDR1 and CDR2 sequences are GTSNPN and SVGIG (reference sequence). The CDR3 runs to 14 residues. V was trimmed by 3 bases and J by 5 bases, leaving 17 bases between them. The CDR3 loop is CAWSPPGFSDEQYF. In DNA, the CDR3 is TGTGCCTGGAGCCCCCCCGGGTTTAGCGACGAGCAGTACTTC.